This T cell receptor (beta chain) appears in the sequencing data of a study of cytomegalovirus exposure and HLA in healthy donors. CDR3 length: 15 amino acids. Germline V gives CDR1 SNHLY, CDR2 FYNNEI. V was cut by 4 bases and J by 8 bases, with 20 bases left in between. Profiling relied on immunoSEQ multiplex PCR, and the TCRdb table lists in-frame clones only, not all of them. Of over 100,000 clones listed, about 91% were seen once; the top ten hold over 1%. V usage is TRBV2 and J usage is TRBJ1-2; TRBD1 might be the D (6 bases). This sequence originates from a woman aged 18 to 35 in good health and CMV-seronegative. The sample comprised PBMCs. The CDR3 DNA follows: TGTGCCAGCAGTGCCTTCTGGGACACCGAGAGGGGCTACACCTTC. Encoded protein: CASSAFWDTERGYTF.